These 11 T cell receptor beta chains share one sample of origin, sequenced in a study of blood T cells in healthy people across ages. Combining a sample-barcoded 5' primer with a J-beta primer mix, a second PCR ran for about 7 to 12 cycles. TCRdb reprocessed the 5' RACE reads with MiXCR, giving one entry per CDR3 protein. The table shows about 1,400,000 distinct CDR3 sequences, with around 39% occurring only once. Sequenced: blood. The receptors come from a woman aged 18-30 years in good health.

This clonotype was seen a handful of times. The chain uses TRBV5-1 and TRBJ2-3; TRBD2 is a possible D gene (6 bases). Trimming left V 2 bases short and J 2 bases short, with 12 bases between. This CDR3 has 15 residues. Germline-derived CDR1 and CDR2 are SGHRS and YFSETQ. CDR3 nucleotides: TGCGCCAGCAGCTTAGGCGGGGTCTTCACAGATACGCAGTATTTT. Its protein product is CASSLGGVFTDTQYF.

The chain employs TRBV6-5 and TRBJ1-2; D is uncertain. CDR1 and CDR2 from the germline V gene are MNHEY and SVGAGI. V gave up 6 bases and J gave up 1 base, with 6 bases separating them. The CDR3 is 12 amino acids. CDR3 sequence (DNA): TGTGCCAGCAGACCAAGTAACTATGGCTACACCTTC. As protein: CASRPSNYGYTF.

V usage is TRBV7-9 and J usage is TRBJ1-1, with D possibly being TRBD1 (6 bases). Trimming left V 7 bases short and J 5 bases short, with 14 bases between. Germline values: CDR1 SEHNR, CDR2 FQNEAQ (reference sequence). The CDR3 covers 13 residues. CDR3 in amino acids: CASTLQGQTEAFF. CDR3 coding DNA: TGTGCCAGCACCCTACAGGGTCAAACTGAAGCTTTCTTT.

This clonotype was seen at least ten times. DNA for the CDR3: TGCAGTGCTAGAGGGGACCCCCTGGAGCAGTACTTC. Its translation is CSARGDPLEQYF. The J gene is TRBJ2-7, the V gene TRBV20-1, with D possibly being TRBD1 or TRBD2 (5 bases each). Per the germline V gene, CDR1 is DFQATT and CDR2 is SNEGSKA (reference sequence). The V and J ends lost 1 base and 7 bases respectively, with 11 bases between them. The CDR3 has 12 amino acids.

The CDR3 DNA is TGTGCCAGCAGTGCCCGGGTAGCGGGCCCTTATACTTCCTACGAGCAGTACTTC. Residues: CASSARVAGPYTSYEQYF. V and J are TRBV12-3 or TRBV12-4 and TRBJ2-7, with 7 positions matching TRBD2. J gave up 1 base and V 5 bases, and 17 bases lay outside the gene matches. This CDR3 has 18 residues.

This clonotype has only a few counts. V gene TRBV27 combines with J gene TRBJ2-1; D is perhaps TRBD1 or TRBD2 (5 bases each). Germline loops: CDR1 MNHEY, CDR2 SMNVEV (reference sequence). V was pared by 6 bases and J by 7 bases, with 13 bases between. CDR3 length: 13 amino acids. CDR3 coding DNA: TGTGCCAGCAGGCGCCTTGGGGGAAATGAGCAGTTCTTC. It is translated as CASRRLGGNEQFF.

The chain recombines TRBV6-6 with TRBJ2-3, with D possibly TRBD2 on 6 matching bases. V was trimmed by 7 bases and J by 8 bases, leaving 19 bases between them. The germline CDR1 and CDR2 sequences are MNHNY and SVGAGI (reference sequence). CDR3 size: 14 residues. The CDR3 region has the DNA TGTGCCAGCACCGCTGGGACTCGGCGTGGTACGCAGTATTTT. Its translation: CASTAGTRRGTQYF.

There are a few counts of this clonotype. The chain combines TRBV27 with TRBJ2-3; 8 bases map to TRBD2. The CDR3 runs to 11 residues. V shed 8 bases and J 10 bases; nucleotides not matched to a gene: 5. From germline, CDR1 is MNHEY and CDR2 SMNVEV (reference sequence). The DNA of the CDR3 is TGTGCCAGCGGGGTCGGGAGGGCGCAGTATTTT. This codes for CASGVGRAQYF.

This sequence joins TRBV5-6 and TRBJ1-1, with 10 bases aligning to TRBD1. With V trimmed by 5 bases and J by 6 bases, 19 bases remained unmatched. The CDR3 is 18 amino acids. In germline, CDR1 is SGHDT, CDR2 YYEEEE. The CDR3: CASRVGTGERRKRAEAFF. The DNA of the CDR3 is TGTGCCAGCAGGGTAGGGACAGGGGAGCGTCGAAAAAGGGCTGAAGCTTTCTTT.

In DNA, the CDR3 is TGTGCCAGCAGTGAAGCGCGAGGGCCGAGACAGCCCCAGCATTTT. It translates to CASSEARGPRQPQHF. The chain has TRBV2 and TRBJ1-5; no reliable D call. V was clipped by 0 bases and J by 7 bases, with 13 bases between them. The CDR3 contains 15 residues. CDR1 and CDR2 from the germline V gene are SNHLY and FYNNEI.

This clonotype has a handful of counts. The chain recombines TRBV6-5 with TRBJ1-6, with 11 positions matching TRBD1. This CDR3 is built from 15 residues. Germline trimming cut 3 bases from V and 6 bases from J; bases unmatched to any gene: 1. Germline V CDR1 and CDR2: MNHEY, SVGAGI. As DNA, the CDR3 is TGTGCCAGCAGTTATGGGACAGGGGGTAATTCACCCCTCCACTTT. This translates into CASSYGTGGNSPLHF.